Sequencing of this T cell receptor (beta chain) was carried out in a study of T-cell memory formation after mild COVID-19 (dated by TCRdb to about 2021). About the full investigation: TCR sequence clusters from the two donors were largely donor specific. The cohort comprised two young, previously healthy adult volunteers, one female and one male. In two donors, T-cell clones that expanded and contracted after mild COVID-19 were tracked by sequencing TCRalpha and TCRbeta repertoires over time.

Study-level results and caveats: The study included only a couple of mild cases, and larger cohorts that include severe cases with pre-infection samples were judged to be necessary. Some responding clones were detected in pre-infection memory, which suggested that pre-existing cross-reactive memory T cells had joined the SARS-CoV-2 response. Contracting CD4+ clones turned up mainly in the CM and EM memory subsets, whereas EMRA was where CD8+ clones were enriched. Balanced CD4/CD8 phenotypes were observed for clones contracting from day 15 to 85, whereas a bias towards CD4+ was observed for a second wave of clones expanding from day 15 to 37. The second-wave clones that peaked on day 37 were not confirmed to be SARS-CoV-2 specific.

Ficoll-Paque density gradient centrifugation was used to isolate PBMCs. The sequencer was an Illumina NovaSeq 6000. TCRalpha and TCRbeta cDNA libraries were constructed by 5'RACE with constant-segment primers, with sample barcodes and unique molecular identifiers being introduced. Trizol reagent was used to extract RNA from every sample. Libraries were amplified in two PCR steps, with a second sample barcode and Illumina TruSeq adapters added in the second step. The libraries were sequenced on an Illumina NovaSeq using 2 x 150 bp paired-end reads. Turning to the authors' computational methods: The reads were demultiplexed and collapsed into UMI-guided consensus sequences using migec v1.2.7. Using mixcr v2.1.11, UMI consensuses were aligned to TRA and TRB V and J templates and then assembled into clonotypes. Expanded or contracted clonotypes were those called significant by both edgeR and NoisET, with noise models trained on biological replicates. For edgeR calls, the cutoffs were a false discovery rate-adjusted p below 0.01 and a log2 fold-change threshold of 1. As an exploratory analysis of dynamics, max-normalized trajectories of the 1000 most abundant clonotypes were examined by PCA with hierarchical clustering. Separately sequenced CD4+ and CD8+ repertoires were used to assign a CD4 or CD8 phenotype to each responding clone. In-frame beta chains were kept once TCRdb had trimmed the public reads at Q25 with fastp and called clones with MiXCR. Duplicate CDR3 protein sequences are folded into a single record with the most common DNA and genes. For this entry, the V and J calls and clone size follow TCRdb and not the study's own pipeline. This sample comprises around 150,000 distinct CDR3 sequences, 30% to 35% of them detected only once. The top ten clones comprise around 12% of the sample.

V is pared back by 8 bases and J by 10 bases, with 21 bases lying between the germline termini. According to the germline V gene, CDR1 reads SNHLY and CDR2 reads FYNNEI. Taken from cysteine to phenylalanine, the CDR3 has 13 residues. Only the CDR3 portion is preserved as DNA: 39 bases, with reading frame beginning at the first base. Remarks on this clonotype: Its antigen remains unidentified. No base quality values were provided; no much bigger clone lies one nucleotide off.

The sequenced sample consisted of PBMCs or a T cell subset sorted from them (not recorded which). The V and J genes are TRBV2 and TRBJ2-7; the D gene is possibly TRBD2, with 5 bases matching. The TCR comes from an adult woman who had mild COVID-19 (a few samples of this study predate the infection). The sample titles of this study are shuffled in the database, so cell type and time point are left out; the donor was told from shared clones. The sequenced DNA is TGTGCCAGCGTACGCACCGGGAAATTAGGACAGTACTTC. Translated, this gives CASVRTGKLGQYF.